This passage covers 5 T cell receptor beta chains from one sample sequenced in a study of blood T cell repertoires in COVID-19. Clones were sequenced by immunoSEQ multiplex PCR, and TCRdb holds only the in-frame ones, with some missing. The sample holds about 260,000 clones, about 82% seen once. Material: PBMCs or T cells enriched from blood (not recorded which). The receptors come from a woman between 50 and 59 years old who had recovered from COVID-19.

This sequence joins TRBV5-4 and TRBJ1-6, with 8 bases matching TRBD1. V lost 2 bases, J lost 7 bases, and 5 bases stayed unmatched. The CDR3 runs 15 residues. In germline, CDR1 is SGHNT, CDR2 YYREEE (reference sequence). CDR3 in DNA: TGTGCCAGCAGCTTCAGACAGGGGTCCAATTCACCCCTCCACTTT. Translating it yields CASSFRQGSNSPLHF. Drawing the rest from reference TRBV5-4 and TRBJ1-6, the complete variable domain is ETGVTQSPTHLIKTRGQQVTLRCSSQSGHNTVSWYQQALGQGPQFIFQYYREEENGRGNFPPRFSGLQFPNYSSELNVNALELDDSALYLCASSFRQGSNSPLHFGNGTRLTVT.

V is TRBV18 and J is TRBJ2-5; D might be TRBD2 (5 bases). The CDR3 spans 15 residues. CDR1 and CDR2 from the germline V gene are KGHSH and LQKENI. Trimming cost V 3 bases and J 5 bases, with 16 bases left between them. DNA of the CDR3: TGTGCCAGCTCACCCTGGGGAGACCCGGGGGAGACCCAGTACTTC. Translated, it gives CASSPWGDPGETQYF.

This clone showed up just once. The rearrangement joins TRBV19 to TRBJ1-5, with D tentatively TRBD1 (6 bases). The CDR3 consists of 20 residues. Trimming took off 1 base at V and 1 base at J, with 23 bases between the two ends. CDR1 and CDR2 (germline): LNHDA, SQIVND (reference sequence). The CDR3 is CASSIGFMKGGPGSNQPQHF. Here the CDR3 DNA reads TGTGCCAGTAGTATAGGTTTTATGAAGGGGGGGCCGGGGAGCAATCAGCCCCAGCATTTT.

The chain uses TRBV3-1 (or the pseudogene TRBV3-2) and TRBJ2-7; weak D call: TRBD2 (8 bases). This CDR3 is built from 16 residues. V was trimmed by 4 bases and J by 2 bases, leaving 18 bases between them. The germline CDR1 and CDR2 sequences are LGHDT and YNNKEL (reference sequence). The CDR3 nucleotides are TGTGCCAGCAGCCGAACGGGACTAGGGGGCCCCTACGAGCAGTACTTC. It encodes CASSRTGLGGPYEQYF.

This chain joins TRBV30 and TRBJ1-2; 7 bases align to TRBD1. Losses at the gene ends were 1 base for V and 8 bases for J; bases not matched to a gene: 7. This CDR3 contains 13 residues. The germline CDR1 and CDR2 sequences are GTSNPN and SVGIG (reference sequence). CDR3 protein: CAWSGDRSVGYTF. DNA of the CDR3: TGTGCCTGGAGTGGGGACAGAAGCGTCGGCTACACCTTC.